This T cell receptor beta chain was sequenced for a study of identical twins. Study results and limitations: Researchers caution that invariant MAIT and iNKT cells could partly confound zero-insertion analyses. Without tracking the same donors, conclusions rested on cross-sectional statistical analysis.

The germline V gene has CDR1 MGHRA and CDR2 YSYEKL. The V end lost 4 bases, the J end lost 1 base, and 8 bases lay between the germline ends. The CDR3 spans 13 residues. This clonotype has only a few counts. Its target is not known. Template switching created a universal primer site, and the cDNA included unique molecular identifiers. TCRdb re-called the 5' RACE reads through MiXCR, storing one row per CDR3 protein. The table records roughly 350,000 distinct CDR3 sequences, about 9% of them present only once. The rearrangement uses TRBV4-1 and TRBJ2-7; D possibly corresponds to TRBD2 (5 bases). The sequenced sample consisted of naive T cells sorted from blood. The sequence was collected from a woman aged 50 to 60 in good health. CDR3 residues: CASSPRVSYEQYF. As DNA, the CDR3 is TGCGCCAGCAGCCCGAGGGTGTCCTACGAGCAGTACTTC.